This is a list of T cell receptor beta chains from one sample in a study of T-cell memory formation after mild COVID-19. TCRdb re-derived calls from the 5' RACE reads in MiXCR, one entry per CDR3 protein. Here the sample spans a few hundred thousand distinct CDR3 sequences, over 15% being singletons. The specimen sequenced was PBMCs or a T cell subset sorted from them (not recorded which). These receptors all come from a man younger than 35 who had mild COVID-19 (a few samples of this study predate the infection). Cell type and time point are not known. The CDR3 runs from the conserved cysteine through the conserved F or W. The order of the fields is D gene, CDR3 length, J gene, V gene, clone size, CDR3 protein, CDR3 DNA. A D gene is named only where the DNA matches it firmly. Not every row has a clone size; where given, it reads once, few, many or a size class.

TRBD1 15 TRBJ1-2 TRBV4-3 NA CASSHGQVDVEGYTF TGCGCCAGCAGCCATGGACAGGTGGACGTAGAGGGCTACACCTTC
TRBD2 16 TRBJ2-3 TRBV5-1 few CASSPRLAGGGDTQYF TGCGCCAGCAGCCCCCGACTAGCGGGGGGCGGGGATACGCAGTATTTT
TRBD1 14 TRBJ2-7 TRBV5-1 few CASRPTGFSYEQYF TGCGCCAGCAGGCCGACAGGGTTCTCCTACGAGCAGTACTTC
NA 13 TRBJ2-2 TRBV5-5 NA CASSLGSTEELFF TGTGCCAGCAGCTTAGGGAGCACCGAGGAGCTGTTTTTT
NA 15 TRBJ2-3 TRBV5-1 many CASSVDRTSTDTQYF TGCGCCAGCAGCGTGGACCGCACAAGCACAGATACGCAGTATTTT
NA 13 TRBJ2-1 TRBV29-1 many CSVSGFTYNEQFF TGCAGCGTTTCGGGGTTCACCTACAATGAGCAGTTCTTC
TRBD2 14 TRBJ2-2 TRBV6-6 NA CASSYPRGGGELFF TGTGCCAGCAGTTACCCTCGGGGGGGCGGGGAGCTGTTTTTT
NA 11 TRBJ2-1 TRBV29-1 NA CSVEAGNEQFF TGCAGCGTGGAGGCTGGAAATGAGCAGTTCTTC
TRBD1 15 TRBJ1-4 TRBV12-3/TRBV12-4 few CASSFGGTGNEKLFF TGTGCCAGCAGTTTCGGGGGGACAGGCAATGAAAAACTGTTTTTT
NA 14 TRBJ2-3 TRBV7-2 NA CASSNAQGTDTQYF TGTGCCAGCAGCAACGCCCAGGGCACAGATACGCAGTATTTT
NA 14 TRBJ2-5 TRBV7-2 few CASSLAAGLETQYF TGTGCCAGCAGCTTAGCCGCCGGTTTGGAGACCCAGTACTTC
NA 14 TRBJ1-5 TRBV7-8 NA CASSLERFWQPQHF TGTGCCAGCAGCTTAGAGAGATTCTGGCAGCCCCAGCATTTT
TRBD1 15 TRBJ2-7 TRBV4-1 few CASSQGGTGITEQYF TGCGCCAGCAGCCAAGGAGGGACAGGGATTACCGAGCAGTACTTC
TRBD2 13 TRBJ2-5 TRBV7-2 few CASSWGGGETQYF TGTGCCAGCAGCTGGGGGGGAGGGGAGACCCAGTACTTC
TRBD1 18 TRBJ2-2 TRBV7-2 few CASSFRDRDYSDTGELFF TGTGCCAGCAGCTTCCGAGACAGGGATTATAGCGACACCGGGGAGCTGTTTTTT
NA 13 TRBJ2-7 TRBV6-5 NA CASSLAPTYEQYF TGTGCCAGCAGCCTAGCTCCCACCTACGAGCAGTACTTC
TRBD1 15 TRBJ2-1 TRBV6-2/TRBV6-3 once CASSDRDRVYNEQFF TGTGCCAGCAGTGACCGGGACAGGGTTTACAATGAGCAGTTCTTC
TRBD1 13 TRBJ2-7 TRBV15 few CATSRQGAYEQYF TGTGCCACCAGCAGGCAGGGGGCTTACGAGCAGTACTTC
NA 13 TRBJ2-1 TRBV18 few CASSPPAGVEQFF TGTGCCAGCTCACCACCTGCGGGCGTTGAGCAGTTCTTC
TRBD1 17 TRBJ2-3 TRBV3-1 NA CASSPEEEQGAVDTQYF TGTGCCAGCAGCCCAGAGGAGGAGCAGGGGGCCGTAGATACGCAGTATTTT
NA 14 TRBJ2-7 TRBV7-2 NA CASSLATVDYEQYF TGTGCCAGCAGCTTGGCAACAGTGGACTACGAGCAGTACTTC
NA 15 TRBJ2-5 TRBV7-2 many CASSLVASPRETQYF TGTGCCAGCAGCTTGGTGGCCTCGCCTCGGGAGACCCAGTACTTC
NA 14 TRBJ2-5 TRBV6-2/TRBV6-3 NA CASTSRWNQETQYF TGTGCCAGCACCTCCCGGTGGAACCAAGAGACCCAGTACTTC
TRBD1 12 TRBJ2-5 TRBV14 few CASSQQQGAQYF TGTGCCAGCAGCCAGCAACAGGGGGCCCAGTACTTC
NA 18 TRBJ1-4 TRBV5-1 few CASSYSTASREGSEKLFF TGCGCCAGCAGCTATTCGACAGCTTCGAGGGAAGGGAGTGAAAAACTGTTTTTT
NA 13 TRBJ2-3 TRBV4-1 NA CASSQAFTDTQYF TGCGCCAGCAGCCAAGCTTTCACAGATACGCAGTATTTT
NA 13 TRBJ2-5 TRBV12-3/TRBV12-4 NA CASSLRQLETQYF TGTGCCAGCAGTTTGCGGCAGTTAGAGACCCAGTACTTC
TRBD1 15 TRBJ1-5 TRBV6-1 few CASSARTGDNQPQHF TGTGCCAGCAGTGCCCGGACAGGGGACAATCAGCCCCAGCATTTT
NA 14 TRBJ1-2 TRBV4-1 NA CASSHITGNYGYTF TGCGCCAGCAGCCATATAACCGGGAACTATGGCTACACCTTC
NA 11 TRBJ2-3 TRBV7-6 NA CASSLSSTQYF TGTGCCAGCAGCTTATCCAGTACGCAGTATTTT
NA 15 TRBJ1-1 TRBV7-9 NA CASSWTRTANTEAFF TGTGCCAGCAGCTGGACTCGGACAGCGAACACTGAAGCTTTCTTT
TRBD1 14 TRBJ2-1 TRBV27 few CASSTLQGGYEQFF TGTGCCAGCAGTACTCTACAGGGGGGCTATGAGCAGTTCTTC
TRBD2 18 TRBJ2-1 TRBV12-3/TRBV12-4 NA CASSQGTSGGVSYNEQFF TGTGCCAGCAGCCAAGGGACTAGCGGGGGGGTCTCCTACAATGAGCAGTTCTTC
NA 14 TRBJ1-1 TRBV5-1 NA CASSLAFSNTEAFF TGCGCCAGCAGCTTGGCCTTTTCGAACACTGAAGCTTTCTTT
NA 17 TRBJ2-4 TRBV6-1 NA CASSERGLGQFKNIQYF TGTGCCAGCAGTGAAAGGGGTTTAGGGCAGTTCAAAAACATTCAGTACTTC
TRBD1 15 TRBJ1-1 TRBV4-3 NA CASSRMGQAISEAFF TGCGCCAGCAGCCGCATGGGACAGGCTATAAGTGAAGCTTTCTTT
NA 16 TRBJ2-3 TRBV5-6 NA CASSLGVITSTDTQYF TGTGCCAGCAGCTTGGGTGTAATTACTAGCACAGATACGCAGTATTTT
NA 15 TRBJ2-5 TRBV6-6 NA CASSYSTKGGETQYF TGTGCCAGCAGTTACTCTACGAAGGGGGGAGAGACCCAGTACTTC
TRBD1 15 TRBJ2-2 TRBV6-1 few CASTRTGGGTGELFF TGTGCCAGCACCAGGACAGGGGGCGGAACCGGGGAGCTGTTTTTT
TRBD2 17 TRBJ2-3 TRBV20-1 NA CSAASGLAGGPADTQYF TGCAGTGCTGCGTCTGGACTAGCGGGGGGGCCCGCAGATACGCAGTATTTT
TRBD2 18 TRBJ2-3 TRBV20-1 NA CSARDSGPSGGITDTQYF TGCAGTGCTAGAGATTCGGGGCCTAGCGGGGGGATCACAGATACGCAGTATTTT
TRBD1 14 TRBJ2-1 TRBV30 few CAWNTGTGYNEQFF TGTGCCTGGAACACCGGGACAGGCTACAATGAGCAGTTCTTC
TRBD1 14 TRBJ1-3 TRBV10-3 many CAISLGQGGNTIYF TGTGCCATCAGTCTTGGACAGGGTGGAAACACCATATATTTT
TRBD1 15 TRBJ1-4 TRBV28 once CASSSPGTGGEKLFF TGTGCCAGCAGTTCCCCCGGGACAGGGGGCGAAAAACTGTTTTTT
TRBD2 16 TRBJ2-3 TRBV7-2 NA CASSLSAGGRTDTQYF TGTGCCAGCAGCCTCTCAGCGGGGGGGCGAACAGATACGCAGTATTTT
TRBD2 14 TRBJ2-1 TRBV7-2 NA CASSLVLAGTEQFF TGTGCCAGCAGCTTAGTCCTAGCGGGTACTGAGCAGTTCTTC
NA 15 TRBJ2-1 TRBV29-1 NA CSVEDPRGTYNEQFF TGCAGCGTTGAAGATCCCCGGGGGACCTACAATGAGCAGTTCTTC
NA 10 TRBJ1-2 TRBV29-1 NA CSVYRESYTF TGCAGCGTTTACAGGGAAAGCTACACCTTC
NA 14 TRBJ2-5 TRBV9 NA CASSVGSSWETQYF TGTGCCAGCAGCGTAGGGTCTAGCTGGGAGACCCAGTACTTC
NA 13 TRBJ1-1 TRBV7-2 many CASSLPEAAEAFF TGTGCCAGCAGCTTACCGGAGGCGGCTGAAGCTTTCTTT